This T cell receptor (beta chain) was captured in a study of T cell changes during pregnancy in multiple sclerosis. Produced via immunoSEQ multiplex PCR; TCRdb's table is partial and in-frame only. In the table there are about 38,000 clones, 75% to 95% of which are singletons. Per germline, CDR1 LNHDA and CDR2 SQIVND (reference sequence). V was trimmed by 7 bases and J by 6 bases, leaving 16 bases between them. The CDR3 contains 14 residues. Sequencing used CD8+ T cells from peripheral blood mononuclear cells, obtained in the second trimester of pregnancy. The chain is built from TRBV19 and TRBJ1-5; D may be TRBD1 (6 bases). This receptor was obtained from a female donor with multiple sclerosis, enrolled in a pregnancy study. CDR3 residues: CASKGRGAAQPQHF. In DNA, the CDR3 is TGTGCCAGTAAGGGGCGGGGGGCGGCTCAGCCCCAGCATTTT.